Here is one T cell receptor (beta chain) with its context. The record originates from a study of blood T cell repertoires in COVID-19. Profiling relied on immunoSEQ multiplex PCR, and the TCRdb table lists in-frame clones only, not all of them. The sample shows 200,000 to 250,000 clones, roughly nine tenths of them seen only once. The CDR3 length is 17 residues. With 4 bases clipped from V and 3 bases from J, the junction kept 12 bases outside the gene matches. Germline V lookup: CDR1 LGHNA, CDR2 YSLEER. V and J are TRBV4-3 and TRBJ2-1, with 7 nucleotides matching TRBD2. The TCR comes from a woman aged 50 to 60 with acute or convalescent COVID-19. Sequencing input: peripheral blood. The CDR3 DNA reads as TGCGCCAGCAGCCTTTCCCCCTCTAGCGGCGACTACAATGAGCAGTTCTTC. Its protein is CASSLSPSSGDYNEQFF.